Sequencing of this T cell receptor beta chain was carried out in a study of CD8 T cells in ankylosing spondylitis. Study conclusions and caveats: Previous work reported some of these motif variants in the synovial fluid and blood of reactive arthritis.

This clonotype has more than one count but fewer than ten. Its antigen is unknown. Germline CDR1 SGHKS, CDR2 YYEKEE (reference sequence). Trimming shortened V by 2 bases and J by 4 bases, and 10 bases separated the two germline ends. The CDR3 is made up of 14 amino acids. TCR beta libraries were made by quantitative 5'-RACE with molecular barcodes. TCRdb reanalysed the 5' RACE reads using MiXCR and keeps one entry per CDR3 protein. The sample has 90,000 to 100,000 distinct CDR3 sequences, roughly 8.3% seen once. This sequence was found in a male donor with ankylosing spondylitis or in good health (not recorded which). Sequencing used blood, either unsorted or a sorted T cell fraction (not recorded which). The chain carries TRBV5-5 and TRBJ1-3; D is possibly TRBD1 (6 bases). The CDR3 DNA reads as TGTGCCAGCAGCTTCTCAGGGGACGGAAACACCATATATTTT. Translated: CASSFSGDGNTIYF. Drawing the rest from reference TRBV5-5 and TRBJ1-3, the complete variable domain is DAGVTQSPTHLIKTRGQQVTLRCSPISGHKSVSWYQQVLGQGPQFIFQYYEKEERGRGNFPDRFSARQFPNYSSELNVNALLLGDSALYLCASSFSGDGNTIYFGEGSWLTVV.